This T cell receptor beta chain was recovered during a study of cytomegalovirus exposure and HLA in healthy donors. The study's findings and limits: Subsequent analysis of the 120 or so validation repertoires found a tendency for first-cohort TCR clusters to co-occur. The study recorded fewer than 200 TCR beta chains that were cytomegalovirus-associated.

The ends were cut back, 6 bases at V and 0 bases at J, with 11 bases in the middle. In germline, CDR1 is MNHEY, CDR2 SMNVEV (reference sequence). The CDR3 runs to 15 residues. In the case of this clone: Its cognate antigen is unknown.

TCRdb's copy holds only in-frame clones and misses some; the assay was immunoSEQ multiplex PCR. The sample comprises more than 250,000 clones, roughly nine tenths of which are singletons, and approximately 1.1% rests with the top ten. This TCR was recovered from a woman aged 25 to 45 in good health and CMV-seropositive. The source material was PBMCs. The chain carries TRBV27 and TRBJ2-2, with D tentatively TRBD1 (6 bases). The CDR3 sequence is CASSLGHSNTGELFF. CDR3 sequence (DNA): TGTGCCAGCAGCCTGGGACACTCGAACACCGGGGAGCTGTTTTTT.